A selection of T cell receptor beta chains follows, all from one sample in a study of CD8 T cells in ankylosing spondylitis. TCRdb called the 5' RACE reads again in MiXCR, with one record for every CDR3 protein. This table has 220,000 or so distinct CDR3 sequences, 15% to 20% appearing once. The sequencing sample was made of blood, either unsorted or a sorted T cell fraction (not recorded which). The receptors here all came from a male donor with ankylosing spondylitis. The CDR3 runs from the conserved cysteine through the conserved F or W. A D gene is named only where the DNA matches it firmly. Clone size is shown for a subset of rows, as once, few, many or a class of expanded clone.

clone size	V gene	D gene	J gene	CDR3 DNA	CDR3 protein
NA	TRBV3-1	TRBD2	TRBJ2-7	TGTGCCAGCAGCTTCACTAGCGTTGGCTACGAGCAGTACTTC	CASSFTSVGYEQYF
NA	TRBV2	NA	TRBJ1-3	TGTGCCAGTCCCGACAGCTCTGGAAACACCATATATTTT	CASPDSSGNTIYF
few	TRBV4-1	NA	TRBJ1-5	TGCGCCAGCAGCCAAGATGAAGCGACAGGAAGTAATTGGCCCCAGCATTTT	CASSQDEATGSNWPQHF
few	TRBV5-1	NA	TRBJ2-1	TGCGCCAGCAGCACTACGACGAGCTCCTACAATGAGCAGTTCTTC	CASSTTTSSYNEQFF
NA	TRBV7-8	TRBD2	TRBJ2-2	TGTGCCAGCAGCTTATCGGCTAGCGGGGGCGCGAACACCGGGGAGCTGTTTTTT	CASSLSASGGANTGELFF
NA	TRBV9	NA	TRBJ1-1	TGTGCCAGCAGCGTACTTCCCGAGAACACTGAAGCTTTCTTT	CASSVLPENTEAFF
many	TRBV15	TRBD2	TRBJ2-7	TGTGCCACCAGCAGAGTCCACAGCGGGATGTACGAGCAGTACTTC	CATSRVHSGMYEQYF
many	TRBV12-3/TRBV12-4	NA	TRBJ2-3	TGTGCCAGCACCCCCTGGGGGACAGATACGCAGTATTTT	CASTPWGTDTQYF
NA	TRBV4-1	NA	TRBJ2-7	TGCGCCAGCAGCCAAGAGGATACAAGCTCCTACGAGCAGTACTTC	CASSQEDTSSYEQYF
NA	TRBV5-5	TRBD1	TRBJ2-1	TGTGCCAGCAGCTCCCGGGACAGGTTTACTTATGAGCAGTTCTTC	CASSSRDRFTYEQFF
few	TRBV29-1	TRBD2	TRBJ2-2	TGCAGCGGTAGCGGGATATTGTCCGGGGAGCTGTTTTTT	CSGSGILSGELFF
NA	TRBV27	NA	TRBJ1-5	TGTGCCAGCAGTTTAGGGGGGCACAATCAGCCCCAGCATTTT	CASSLGGHNQPQHF
many	TRBV7-2	TRBD1	TRBJ2-3	TGTGCCAGCAGCTCCGCCTCTTACAGGGGTTGGACAGATACGCAGTATTTT	CASSSASYRGWTDTQYF
few	TRBV11-2	TRBD1	TRBJ2-7	TGTGCCAGCAGCCCAGGGGACAGGACCTACGAGCAGTACTTC	CASSPGDRTYEQYF
NA	TRBV5-1	TRBD1	TRBJ2-7	TGCGCCAGCAGCCCCCGGACAGGGGTCTTCTACGAGCAGTACTTC	CASSPRTGVFYEQYF
once	TRBV13	NA	TRBJ2-1	TGTGCCAGCAGTTTAGCCCCTAGTGGGGCTGAGCAGTTCTTC	CASSLAPSGAEQFF
few	TRBV6-2/TRBV6-3	NA	TRBJ1-1	TGTGCCAGCAGTTACGGGAACTCTGAAGCTTTCTTT	CASSYGNSEAFF
NA	TRBV30	TRBD1	TRBJ1-1	TGTGCCTGGAGAGGACAGGGTGGTACTGAAGCTTTCTTT	CAWRGQGGTEAFF
NA	TRBV28	NA	TRBJ2-2	TGTGCCAGCAGTTTGGGCACCCTGTCGAACACCGGGGAGCTGTTTTTT	CASSLGTLSNTGELFF
many	TRBV12-3/TRBV12-4	NA	TRBJ2-1	TGTGCCAGCAGGGGGGCCTTTCCCTACAATGAGCAGTTCTTC	CASRGAFPYNEQFF
few	TRBV27	NA	TRBJ1-5	TGTGCCAGCAGTTTTGACAGCGGACAGCCCCAGCATTTT	CASSFDSGQPQHF
NA	TRBV15	NA	TRBJ2-3	TGTGCCACCAGCAGAGATACTAGCACAGATACGCAGTATTTT	CATSRDTSTDTQYF
few	TRBV7-2	NA	TRBJ2-1	TGTGCCAGCAGCTCCCCCGTTGGAGGACCACTTATGCATGAGCAGTTCTTC	CASSSPVGGPLMHEQFF
few	TRBV27	NA	TRBJ2-1	TGTGCCAGCATAAGTGGTAGGGACGACAATGAGCAGTTCTTC	CASISGRDDNEQFF
few	TRBV11-2	NA	TRBJ2-1	TGTGCCAGCAGCTCTCGCCGGGTTGAGCAGTTCTTC	CASSSRRVEQFF